These 18 T cell receptor beta chains came from one sample sequenced in a study of regulatory T cells in long-lasting Graves disease. Time point given: newly diagnosed GD, antithyroid drugs for less than 3 months. PBMCs were the source of the RNA used for TCR sequencing. Relying on iRepertoire HTBI primers and Arm-PCR of CDR3 regions, the team built TCR beta libraries. TCRdb redid the calling of the multiplex PCR reads with MiXCR, one entry per CDR3 protein. The sample has approximately 540,000 distinct CDR3 sequences, around 12% seen once. These data also featured in a second study, about T cells in Graves' hyperthyroidism and ophthalmopathy.

The source was peripheral blood mononuclear cells (PBMCs), collected at new diagnosis, from a patient treated with antithyroid drugs. The origin of the receptors is a woman aged 25 to 39 with Graves disease.

This clonotype was recorded at least ten times. This sequence joins TRBV20-1 and TRBJ2-2, with 7 bases lining up with TRBD1. The length of the CDR3 is 14 residues. Germline lookup yields CDR1 DFQATT and CDR2 SNEGSKA (reference sequence). V was pared by 4 bases and J by 13 bases, with 15 bases of the junction left unmatched. The CDR3 DNA reads TGCAGTGCTACCACTAGACAGGGCACTGAGGGGCTGTTTTTT. This gives the protein CSATTRQGTEGLFF.

This clonotype came up many times. This sequence joins TRBV19 and TRBJ2-3; 15 nucleotides agree with TRBD2. Germline V gene data show CDR1 as LNHDA and CDR2 as SQIVND (reference sequence). The CDR3 spans 16 residues. After removal of 4 bases from V and 3 bases from J, the junction contained 2 bases not matched to a gene. CDR3 loop: CASSKGLAGGTDTQYF. CDR3 DNA: TGTGCCAGTAGTAAAGGACTAGCGGGAGGGACAGATACGCAGTATTTT.

This clonotype was counted ten times or more. The rearrangement links TRBV19 to TRBJ2-1, with 7 nucleotides matching TRBD1. CDR1 and CDR2 (germline): LNHDA, SQIVND (reference sequence). After removal of 6 bases from V and 7 bases from J, the junction contained 0 bases not matched to a gene. The CDR3 length is 11 residues. CDR3 nucleotide sequence: TGTGCCAGTAGACAGGGGAATGAGCAGTTCTTC. Its translation: CASRQGNEQFF.

This chain links TRBV18 with TRBJ2-1, with D maybe TRBD2 (5 bases). The CDR3 is 16 amino acids. Trimming took off 2 bases at V and 7 bases at J, with 18 bases between the two ends. Germline-derived CDR1 and CDR2 are KGHSH and LQKENI. For the CDR3, the DNA is TGTGCCAGCTCACCAATAAATTATGGAGGCGGTAATGAGCAGTTCTTC. This encodes CASSPINYGGGNEQFF.

This clonotype was found many times. This chain uses TRBV28 with TRBJ2-1; TRBD2 matches at 12 bases. This CDR3 comprises 13 residues. Germline V gene data show CDR1 as MDHEN and CDR2 as SYDVKM. The V and J ends lost 2 bases and 13 bases, in that order; junction bases with no gene match: 3. CDR3 residues: CASSLGTSGPQFF. The DNA for the CDR3 is TGTGCCAGCAGTTTAGGGACTAGCGGGCCTCAGTTCTTC.

A word on this clonotype: Just one base apart from a much larger clone, this may be a read error. J is TRBJ2-1 and V is TRBV10-3, with TRBD1 matching 11 bases. In germline, CDR1 is ENHRY, CDR2 SYGVKD. The CDR3 runs 15 residues. Trimming removed 2 bases from V and 5 bases from J; junction bases left unmatched: 2. The CDR3 protein is CAISEGQGAHNEQFF. In nucleotides, the CDR3 is TGTGCCATCAGTGAGGGACAGGGGGCTCACAATGAGCAGTTCTTC.

This clonotype was seen ten or more times. This sequence joins TRBV6-1 and TRBJ2-5, with D maybe TRBD2 (6 bases). V shed 8 bases and J shed 4 bases, with 11 bases lying between them. CDR1 and CDR2 (germline): MNHNS, SASEGT. This CDR3 is 12 amino acids long. CDR3 in DNA: TGTGCCAGCTCCGGGGGTTCAGAGACCCAGTACTTC. Amino acids: CASSGGSETQYF.

The sample holds many counts of this clonotype. For the CDR3, the DNA is TGCGCCAGCAGCCAAGGCAGGGTGGGGAGGGCTGAAGCTTTCTTT. Translating gives CASSQGRVGRAEAFF. The chain links TRBV4-3 to TRBJ1-1; the D gene is possibly TRBD1 (5 bases). This CDR3 is built from 15 residues. The germline gives CDR1 LGHNA, CDR2 YSLEER. V was pared by 1 base and J by 6 bases, with 15 bases between.

This clonotype has only a few counts. The chain is built from TRBV9 and TRBJ2-2; D unclear. From germline, CDR1 is SGDLS and CDR2 YYNGEE. The CDR3 loop spans 17 amino acids. V lost 0 bases, J lost 0 bases, and 12 bases lay in between. As DNA, the CDR3 is TGTGCCAGCAGCGTAGACAGCACTCCTACGAACACCGGGGAGCTGTTTTTT. Translated: CASSVDSTPTNTGELFF.

This clonotype was recorded many times. This chain joins TRBV2 and TRBJ1-1; D is perhaps TRBD1 (5 bases). The germline V gene has CDR1 SNHLY and CDR2 FYNNEI. V was cut by 10 bases and J by 1 base, with 16 bases left in between. This CDR3 has 14 residues. The CDR3 loop reads CATKRGRTNTEAFF. The CDR3 DNA sequence: TGTGCCACCAAGAGGGGACGGACGAACACTGAAGCTTTCTTT.

This clonotype was observed many times. This chain connects TRBV6-5 to TRBJ1-1; D is undetermined. There are 14 residues in the CDR3. Germline V gene sequence: CDR1 MNHEY, CDR2 SVGAGI. Trimming left V 3 bases short and J 5 bases short, with 13 bases between. CDR3: CASSYFSMSTEAFF. In nucleotides, the CDR3 is TGTGCCAGCAGTTATTTCTCTATGTCGACTGAAGCTTTCTTT.

The chain carries TRBV11-3 and TRBJ2-1; 12 nucleotides match TRBD2. The ends lost 2 bases at V and 8 bases at J; junction bases unmatched: 10. This CDR3 has 17 amino acids. Germline V CDR1 and CDR2: SGHNT, YENEEA. The CDR3, as DNA: TGTGCCAGCAGCTTACCCTGGACTAGCGGGATCGGGGATGAGCAGTTCTTC. It encodes CASSLPWTSGIGDEQFF.

The chain combines TRBV5-1 with TRBJ2-3, with D perhaps assigned TRBD1 or TRBD2 (5 bases each). The germline V and J ends were trimmed by 4 bases and 6 bases, with 12 bases remaining between them. Germline-derived CDR1 and CDR2 are SGHRS and YFSETQ. The CDR3 is 13 residues long. For the CDR3, the DNA is TGCGCCAGCAGCCCCGCCCGGGGCGATACGCAGTATTTT. This codes for CASSPARGDTQYF. The entire variable domain, with the rest obtained from reference TRBV5-1 and TRBJ2-3, is as follows: KAGVTQTPRYLIKTRGQQVTLSCSPISGHRSVSWYQQTPGQGLQFLFEYFSETQRNKGNFPGRFSGRQFSNSRSEMNVSTLELGDSALYLCASSPARGDTQYFGPGTRLTVL.

This clonotype was detected many times. V usage is TRBV19 and J usage is TRBJ1-5; 10 positions match TRBD1. The length of the CDR3 is 16 residues. CDR1 is LNHDA, CDR2 SQIVND, per germline (reference sequence). J was trimmed by 3 bases and V by 3 bases; bases with no gene match: 5. CDR3 in DNA: TGTGCCAGTAGTATCCGGACAGGGGGATCCAATCAGCCCCAGCATTTT. Translating gives CASSIRTGGSNQPQHF.

This clonotype was counted many times. The genes are TRBV28 and TRBJ1-6; D gene unclear. The ends were cut back, 2 bases at V and 9 bases at J, with 8 bases in the middle. Germline CDR1 and CDR2: MDHEN and SYDVKM. The length of the CDR3 is 13 residues. The chain's CDR3 is CASSLSGTSPLHF. DNA of the CDR3: TGTGCCAGCAGTTTAAGTGGTACTTCACCCCTCCACTTT.

The chain is built from TRBV7-9 and TRBJ2-7; D is unresolved. V lost 0 bases and J 3 bases, leaving 6 bases between the germline ends. Germline values: CDR1 SEHNR, CDR2 FQNEAQ (reference sequence). CDR3 length: 13 amino acids. CDR3: CASSLAWNYEQYF. CDR3 nucleotide sequence: TGTGCCAGCAGCTTAGCGTGGAACTACGAGCAGTACTTC.

This clonotype was recorded at least ten times. The chain carries TRBV7-8 and TRBJ1-4; unclear D gene. The CDR3 has 17 residues. V shed 0 bases and J shed 0 bases, with 11 bases lying between them. From germline, CDR1 is SGHVS and CDR2 FQNEAQ. CDR3 protein: CASSLADRAATNEKLFF. The DNA for the CDR3 is TGTGCCAGCAGCTTAGCCGACCGGGCCGCAACTAATGAAAAACTGTTTTTT. Full variable domain (remainder filled in from reference TRBV7-8 and TRBJ1-4): GAGVSQSPRYKVAKRGQDVALRCDPISGHVSLFWYQQALGQGPEFLTYFQNEAQLDKSGLPSDRFFAERPEGSVSTLKIQRTQQEDSAVYLCASSLADRAATNEKLFFGSGTQLSVL.

As concerns this clonotype: This may be a read error, as it is one base from a much larger clone. This chain links TRBV18 with TRBJ1-2; D is unclear. Trimming removed 0 bases at V and 4 bases at J, with 12 bases between. This CDR3 spans 15 amino acids. CDR1 is KGHSH and CDR2 is LQKENI in the germline V gene. Here the CDR3 reads CASSPPVRLSYGYTF. CDR3 DNA sequence: TGTGCCAGCTCACCACCGGTCCGTTTATCCTATGGCTACACCTTC.